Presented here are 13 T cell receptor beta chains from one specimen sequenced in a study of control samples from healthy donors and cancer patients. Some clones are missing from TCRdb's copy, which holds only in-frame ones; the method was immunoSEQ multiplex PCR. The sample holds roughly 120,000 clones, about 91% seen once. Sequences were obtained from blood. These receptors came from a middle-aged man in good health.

CDR3 sequence reads: CASQGANSPLHF. In DNA, the CDR3 is TGTGCCAGCCAGGGGGCAAATTCACCCCTCCACTTT. The chain has TRBV6-1 and TRBJ1-6; 8 nucleotides line up with TRBD1. This CDR3 is built from 12 residues. CDR1 and CDR2 from the germline V gene are MNHNS and SASEGT. Trimming took 8 bases from V and 7 from J; bases not matched to a gene: 1.

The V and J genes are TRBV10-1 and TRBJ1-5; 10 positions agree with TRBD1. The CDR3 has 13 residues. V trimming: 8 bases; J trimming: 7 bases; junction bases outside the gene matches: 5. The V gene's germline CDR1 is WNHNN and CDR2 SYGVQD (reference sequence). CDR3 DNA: TGCGCCAGCTCCGGGACAGGGGACCAGCCCCAGCATTTT. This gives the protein CASSGTGDQPQHF.

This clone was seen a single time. The CDR3 DNA follows: TGTGCCACCAGCAGGGAACTGCCAGGAGTGGGCTACGAGCAGTACTTC. This sequence encodes CATSRELPGVGYEQYF. The J gene is TRBJ2-7, the V gene TRBV15; D is unresolved. The V and J ends lost 3 bases and 3 bases respectively, with 18 bases between them. Germline V gives CDR1 LNHNV, CDR2 YYDKDF (reference sequence). This CDR3 has 16 amino acids.

CDR3 in DNA: TGTGCCAGCTCACCGGAGCGGACTAATGAAAAACTGTTTTTT. Its translation is CASSPERTNEKLFF. The chain links TRBV18 to TRBJ1-4; D uncertain. V was trimmed by 3 bases and J by 2 bases, leaving 7 bases between them. Germline V gene data show CDR1 as KGHSH and CDR2 as LQKENI. The CDR3 is made up of 14 amino acids.

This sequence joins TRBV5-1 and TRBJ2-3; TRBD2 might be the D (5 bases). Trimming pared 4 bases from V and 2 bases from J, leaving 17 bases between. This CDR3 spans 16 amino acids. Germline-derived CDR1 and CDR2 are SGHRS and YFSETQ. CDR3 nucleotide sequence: TGCGCCAGCAGCGAGGGTACAGCGCGAAACACAGATACGCAGTATTTT. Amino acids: CASSEGTARNTDTQYF. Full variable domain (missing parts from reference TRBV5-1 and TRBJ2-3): KAGVTQTPRYLIKTRGQQVTLSCSPISGHRSVSWYQQTPGQGLQFLFEYFSETQRNKGNFPGRFSGRQFSNSRSEMNVSTLELGDSALYLCASSEGTARNTDTQYFGPGTRLTVL.

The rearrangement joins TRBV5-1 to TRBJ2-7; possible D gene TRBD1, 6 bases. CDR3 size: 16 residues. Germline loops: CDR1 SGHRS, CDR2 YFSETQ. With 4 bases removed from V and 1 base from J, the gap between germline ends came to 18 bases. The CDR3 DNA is TGCGCCAGCAGCCCGGGACACGGAGACGTTTCCTACGAGCAGTACTTC. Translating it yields CASSPGHGDVSYEQYF.

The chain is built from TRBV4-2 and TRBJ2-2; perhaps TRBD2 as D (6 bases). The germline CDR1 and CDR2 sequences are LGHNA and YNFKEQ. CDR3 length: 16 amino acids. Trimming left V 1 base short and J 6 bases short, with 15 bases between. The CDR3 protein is CASSQVRGFRPGELFF. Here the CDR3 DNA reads TGTGCCAGCAGCCAAGTACGGGGGTTTAGGCCCGGGGAGCTGTTTTTT.

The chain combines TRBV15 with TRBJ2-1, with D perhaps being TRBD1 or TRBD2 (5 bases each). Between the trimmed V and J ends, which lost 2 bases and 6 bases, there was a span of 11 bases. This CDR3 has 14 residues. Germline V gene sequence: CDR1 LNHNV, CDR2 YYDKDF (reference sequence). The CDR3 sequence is CATSRHGTFNEQFF. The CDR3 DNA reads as TGTGCCACCAGCAGACATGGGACCTTCAATGAGCAGTTCTTC.

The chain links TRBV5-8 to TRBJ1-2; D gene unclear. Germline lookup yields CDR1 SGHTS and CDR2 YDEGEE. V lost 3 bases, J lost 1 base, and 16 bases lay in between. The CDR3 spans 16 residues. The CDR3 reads CASSSGVASINYGYTF. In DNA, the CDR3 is TGTGCCAGCAGCTCTGGCGTGGCCAGTATTAACTATGGCTACACCTTC.

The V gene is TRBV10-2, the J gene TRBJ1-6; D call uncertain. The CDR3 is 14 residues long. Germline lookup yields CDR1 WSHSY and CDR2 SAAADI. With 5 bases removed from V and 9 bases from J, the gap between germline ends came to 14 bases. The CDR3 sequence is CASSINLGSSPLHF. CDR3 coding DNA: TGCGCCAGCAGTATAAATTTAGGTAGTTCACCCCTCCACTTT.

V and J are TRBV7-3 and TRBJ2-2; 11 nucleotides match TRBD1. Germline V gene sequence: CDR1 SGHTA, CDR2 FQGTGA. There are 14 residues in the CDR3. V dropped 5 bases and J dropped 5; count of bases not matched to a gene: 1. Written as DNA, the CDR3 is TGTGCCAGCAGCCGGGACAGGGGGACCGGGGAGCTGTTTTTT. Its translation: CASSRDRGTGELFF.

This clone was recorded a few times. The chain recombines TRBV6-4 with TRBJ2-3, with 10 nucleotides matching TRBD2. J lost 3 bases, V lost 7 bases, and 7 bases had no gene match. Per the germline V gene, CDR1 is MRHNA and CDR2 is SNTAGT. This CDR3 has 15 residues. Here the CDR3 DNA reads TGTGCCAGCACCGCGACTAGCGGGCCAACAGATACGCAGTATTTT. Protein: CASTATSGPTDTQYF.

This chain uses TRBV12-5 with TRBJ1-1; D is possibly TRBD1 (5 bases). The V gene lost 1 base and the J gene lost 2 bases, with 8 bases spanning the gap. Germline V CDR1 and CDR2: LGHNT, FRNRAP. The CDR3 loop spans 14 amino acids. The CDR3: CASGLGRVNTEAFF. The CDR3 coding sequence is TGTGCTAGTGGTTTGGGCAGGGTAAACACTGAAGCTTTCTTT.